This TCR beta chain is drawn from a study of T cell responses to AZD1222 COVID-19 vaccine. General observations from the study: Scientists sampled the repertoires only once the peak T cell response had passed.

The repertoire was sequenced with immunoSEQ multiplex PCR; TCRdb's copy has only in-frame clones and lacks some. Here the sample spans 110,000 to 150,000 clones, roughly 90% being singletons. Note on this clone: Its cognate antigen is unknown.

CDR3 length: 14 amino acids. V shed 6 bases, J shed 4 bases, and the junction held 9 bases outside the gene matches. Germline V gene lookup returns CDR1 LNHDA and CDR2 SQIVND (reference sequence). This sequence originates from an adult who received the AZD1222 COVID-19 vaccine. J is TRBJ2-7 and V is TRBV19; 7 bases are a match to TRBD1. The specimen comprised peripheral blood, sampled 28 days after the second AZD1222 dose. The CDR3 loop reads CASRSGTAEYEQYF. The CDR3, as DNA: TGTGCCAGTAGGTCCGGGACAGCTGAGTACGAGCAGTACTTC.